Presented here are 20 T cell receptor beta chains from one specimen sequenced in a study of blood T cell repertoires in COVID-19. Data came from immunoSEQ multiplex PCR; TCRdb stores just in-frame clones and leaves some out. The top ten clones hold roughly 8.1% of a sample with about 61,000 clones, 91% of them seen once. The sequencing input was peripheral blood. The receptors derive from a human donor in a cohort sampled during active COVID-19.

The genes are TRBV27 and TRBJ2-1, with 9 bases lining up with TRBD1. Germline CDR1 and CDR2: MNHEY and SMNVEV (reference sequence). This CDR3 spans 15 amino acids. Losses at the gene ends were 2 bases for V and 7 bases for J; bases not matched to a gene: 6. The CDR3 DNA sequence: TGTGCCAGCAGTTTACTCGGGACAGGGTTGAATGAGCAGTTCTTC. Translation: CASSLLGTGLNEQFF.

V gene TRBV6-6 combines with J gene TRBJ1-2; the D is unclear. The CDR3 extends over 13 amino acids. Germline lookup yields CDR1 MNHNY and CDR2 SVGAGI (reference sequence). V gave up 5 bases and J gave up 4 bases, with 11 bases separating them. CDR3 loop: CASSTRAGYGYTF. Here the CDR3 DNA reads TGTGCCAGCAGTACCCGGGCGGGCTATGGCTACACCTTC.

The chain uses TRBV5-1 and TRBJ2-2, with TRBD2 identical over 15 bases. This CDR3 is built from 17 residues. Germline V lookup: CDR1 SGHRS, CDR2 YFSETQ. Trimming at V came to 4 bases and at J to 4 bases, leaving 5 bases not matched to a gene. The CDR3, as DNA: TGCGCCAGCAGCCCAGGGACTAGCGGGGGGCTCACCGGGGAGCTGTTTTTT. It codes for CASSPGTSGGLTGELFF.

The J gene is TRBJ2-2, the V gene TRBV27; D not certain. Per germline, CDR1 MNHEY and CDR2 SMNVEV (reference sequence). The CDR3 runs 12 residues. V lost 2 bases to trimming and J lost 7 bases, with 5 bases between them. In DNA form, the CDR3 reads TGTGCCAGCAGTTTAGGGCACGGGGAGCTGTTTTTT. Translation: CASSLGHGELFF.

This chain joins TRBV28 and TRBJ2-7; D perhaps matches TRBD2 (5 bases). V was pared by 8 bases and J by 4 bases, with 18 bases between. In germline, CDR1 is MDHEN, CDR2 SYDVKM. The CDR3 runs 14 residues. For the CDR3, the DNA is TGTGCCAGCGGGCCATCGGGGAATTGGTACGAGCAGTACTTC. Amino acid sequence: CASGPSGNWYEQYF.

The V and J genes are TRBV6-5 and TRBJ2-1; D not resolved. V was shortened by 4 bases and J by 6 bases, with 7 bases between the two germline ends. The length of the CDR3 is 12 residues. Germline CDR1 MNHEY, CDR2 SVGAGI. The CDR3 coding sequence is TGTGCCAGCAGTTTTTCGGGCAATGAGCAGTTCTTC. This codes for CASSFSGNEQFF.

A few counts support this clone. V usage is TRBV19 and J usage is TRBJ1-1; 7 bases map to TRBD1. The V segment lost 8 bases and the J segment 7 bases; nucleotides outside the gene matches: 13. CDR1 is LNHDA and CDR2 is SQIVND in the germline V gene (reference sequence). The CDR3 length is 14 residues. CDR3 residues: CASRPAGGIGEAFF. CDR3 nucleotides: TGTGCCAGTCGTCCCGCAGGGGGTATAGGTGAAGCTTTCTTT.

The J gene is TRBJ1-3, the V gene TRBV9, with TRBD1 identical over 7 bases. This CDR3 has 16 amino acids. V lost 3 bases and J lost 2; bases outside the gene matches: 8. Germline V CDR1 and CDR2: SGDLS, YYNGEE. CDR3 DNA: TGTGCCAGCAGCGCCGAAATACAGGGGACTGGAAACACCATATATTTT. Amino acids: CASSAEIQGTGNTIYF.

Written as DNA, the CDR3 is TGTGCCAGCAGTGAAAGGGCTCTTGGAGCGGCCACAGATACGCAGTATTTT. Its protein product is CASSERALGAATDTQYF. This chain joins TRBV6-1 and TRBJ2-3; maybe TRBD2 (5 bases). Germline CDR1 and CDR2: MNHNS and SASEGT. Trimming removed 2 bases at V and 2 bases at J, with 17 bases between. The CDR3 has 17 residues.

This clone was found once. The CDR3 nucleotides are TGTGCCAGCAGTTTATGGGCTAGCAGCACTAGCACAGATACGCAGTATTTT. This translates into CASSLWASSTSTDTQYF. The gene calls are TRBV27 and TRBJ2-3, with a weak D call TRBD2 (5 bases). Germline lookup yields CDR1 MNHEY and CDR2 SMNVEV (reference sequence). The CDR3 is 17 amino acids. Trimming pared 1 base from V and 0 bases from J, leaving 14 bases between.

CDR3 region: CASSKREASYNEQFF. CDR3 nucleotide sequence: TGTGCCAGCTCAAAGCGGGAGGCCTCCTACAATGAGCAGTTCTTC. This rearrangement joins TRBV18 to TRBJ2-1; TRBD2 matches at 9 bases. This CDR3 region has 15 residues. CDR1 and CDR2 from the germline V gene are KGHSH and LQKENI. The junction had 2 bases not matched to a gene; V was cut back by 5 bases and J by 0 bases.

The V gene is TRBV2, the J gene TRBJ2-7; a possible D gene is TRBD1 (5 bases). Looked up from germline, CDR1 is SNHLY and CDR2 is FYNNEI. There are 12 residues in the CDR3. V lost 6 bases to trimming and J lost 4 bases, with 10 bases between them. The CDR3 reads CASSPQGYEQYF. Written as DNA, the CDR3 is TGTGCCAGCAGCCCCCAGGGTTACGAGCAGTACTTC.

The chain carries TRBV29-1 and TRBJ1-4; 9 positions agree with TRBD1. J lost 5 bases, V lost 7 bases, and 5 bases had no gene match. The CDR3 has 13 residues. The V gene's germline CDR1 is SQVTM and CDR2 ANQGSEA. The CDR3 region has the DNA TGCAGCGCCCCAGGGACAGGGAATGAAAAACTGTTTTTT. Residues: CSAPGTGNEKLFF.

In this sample, this clone turned up once. V is TRBV5-1 and J is TRBJ1-4; possible D gene TRBD1, 5 bases. The CDR3 runs 14 residues. Germline V gives CDR1 SGHRS, CDR2 YFSETQ. The V gene lost 0 bases and the J gene lost 8 bases, with 11 bases spanning the gap. This chain's CDR3 is CASSLVGGEEKLFF. DNA of the CDR3: TGCGCCAGCAGCTTGGTGGGGGGAGAGGAAAAACTGTTTTTT.

As for this clone: Since no conserved phenylalanine or tryptophan closes the CDR3, a read error is the likely cause. The limits of the CDR3 on the DNA are not certain, so only TCRdb's listed CDR3 is given. This chain's CDR3 is CASSTTPGTWNL. The chain carries TRBV28 and TRBJ1-2; the D call TRBD1 from the table was never checked on the DNA. Germline CDR1 and CDR2: MDHEN and SYDVKM. The CDR3 comprises 12 residues, both ends counted.

The chain carries TRBV7-2 and TRBJ1-2, with D perhaps TRBD1 (5 bases). Germline V gives CDR1 SGHTA, CDR2 FQGNSA. V lost 6 bases and J 6 bases, leaving 20 bases between the germline ends. The CDR3 spans 15 residues. The CDR3 protein is CASSPAYSRENGYTF. As DNA, the CDR3 is TGTGCCAGCAGTCCTGCGTATAGCAGGGAAAATGGCTACACCTTC. Together with reference TRBV7-2 and TRBJ1-2, the CDR3 gives the full variable domain: GAGVSQSPSNKVTEKGKDVELRCDPISGHTALYWYRQSLGQGLEFLIYFQGNSAPDKSGLPSDRFSAERTGGSVSTLTIQRTQQEDSAVYLCASSPAYSRENGYTFGSGTRLTVV.

V gene TRBV7-3 combines with J gene TRBJ2-5, with a possible D match to TRBD2 (6 bases). With 5 bases removed from V and 7 bases from J, the gap between germline ends came to 20 bases. CDR3 length: 15 amino acids. Germline V lookup: CDR1 SGHTA, CDR2 FQGTGA. The CDR3 region is CASSPRPGGEGTQYF. In DNA, the CDR3 is TGTGCCAGCAGCCCCCGGCCGGGCGGGGAAGGGACCCAGTACTTC.

The rearrangement links TRBV7-2 to TRBJ2-3; the match to TRBD2 covers 7 bases. CDR1 is SGHTA, CDR2 FQGNSA, per germline. The CDR3 runs 15 residues. The ends lost 1 base at V and 10 bases at J; junction bases unmatched: 11. The DNA of the CDR3 is TGTGCCAGCAGCTTAGGGAGCGGGACTTCGGGGGCGCAGTATTTT. Translated, it gives CASSLGSGTSGAQYF.

This CDR3 reads CSVGGGQGNYGYTF. CDR3 sequence (DNA): TGCAGCGTTGGAGGTGGGCAGGGGAACTATGGCTACACCTTC. The genes are TRBV29-1 and TRBJ1-2; D is possibly TRBD1 (6 bases). Germline assignment: CDR1 SQVTM and CDR2 ANQGSEA. The V and J ends lost 4 bases and 2 bases respectively, with 14 bases between them. The CDR3 spans 14 residues. Combining the CDR3 with reference TRBV29-1 and TRBJ1-2 gives the whole variable domain SAVISQKPSRDICQRGTSLTIQCQVDSQVTMMFWYRQQPGQSLTLIATANQGSEATYESGFVIDKFPISRPNLTFSTLTVSNMSPEDSSIYLCSVGGGQGNYGYTFGSGTRLTVV.

This clone is medium-sized. The rearrangement links TRBV29-1 to TRBJ1-3; 11 nucleotides align to TRBD1. Germline V gives CDR1 SQVTM, CDR2 ANQGSEA. The CDR3 is 14 residues long. V lost 4 bases to trimming and J lost 4 bases; unmatched junction nucleotides: 3. This CDR3 reads CSVGTGGSGNTIYF. The CDR3 DNA reads as TGCAGCGTTGGGACAGGGGGCTCAGGAAACACCATATATTTT.